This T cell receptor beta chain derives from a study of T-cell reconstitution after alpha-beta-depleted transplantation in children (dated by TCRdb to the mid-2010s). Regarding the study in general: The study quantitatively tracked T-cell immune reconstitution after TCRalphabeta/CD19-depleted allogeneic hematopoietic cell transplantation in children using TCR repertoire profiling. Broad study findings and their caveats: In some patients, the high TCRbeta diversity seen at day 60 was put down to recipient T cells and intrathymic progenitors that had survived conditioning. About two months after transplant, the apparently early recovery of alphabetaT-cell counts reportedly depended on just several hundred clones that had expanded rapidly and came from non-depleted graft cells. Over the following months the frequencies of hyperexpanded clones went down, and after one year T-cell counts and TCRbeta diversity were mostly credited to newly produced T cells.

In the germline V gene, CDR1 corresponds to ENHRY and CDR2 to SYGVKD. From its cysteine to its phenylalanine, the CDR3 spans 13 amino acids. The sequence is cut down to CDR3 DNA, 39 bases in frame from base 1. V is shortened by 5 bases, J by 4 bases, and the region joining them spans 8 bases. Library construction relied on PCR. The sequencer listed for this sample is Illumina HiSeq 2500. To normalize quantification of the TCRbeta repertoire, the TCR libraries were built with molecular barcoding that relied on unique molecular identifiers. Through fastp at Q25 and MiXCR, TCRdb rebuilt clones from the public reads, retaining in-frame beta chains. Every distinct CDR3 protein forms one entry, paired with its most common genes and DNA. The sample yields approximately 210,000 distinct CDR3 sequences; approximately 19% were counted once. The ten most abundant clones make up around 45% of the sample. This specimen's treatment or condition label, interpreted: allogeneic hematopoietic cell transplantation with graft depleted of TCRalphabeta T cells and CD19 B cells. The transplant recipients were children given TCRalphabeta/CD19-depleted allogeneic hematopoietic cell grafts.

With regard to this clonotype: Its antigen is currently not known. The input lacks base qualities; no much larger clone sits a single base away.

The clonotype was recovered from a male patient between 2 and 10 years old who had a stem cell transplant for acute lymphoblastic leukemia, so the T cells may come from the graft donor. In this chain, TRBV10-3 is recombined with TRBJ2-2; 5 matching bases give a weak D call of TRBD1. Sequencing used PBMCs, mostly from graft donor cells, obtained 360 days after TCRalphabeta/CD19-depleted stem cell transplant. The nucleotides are TGTGCCATCAGTCCAGGGCTCACCGGGGAGCTGTTTTTT. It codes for CAISPGLTGELFF.